Shown below are 13 T cell receptor beta chains from a single sample sequenced in a study of T-cell memory formation after mild COVID-19. A single record per CDR3 protein comes from TCRdb applying MiXCR to the 5' RACE reads. The repertoire includes almost 350,000 distinct CDR3 sequences, about 20% of them detected once, and roughly 23% sits in the top ten. The sample was PBMCs or a T cell subset sorted from them (not recorded which). The receptors come from a man between 18 and 35 years old who had mild COVID-19 (a few samples of this study predate the infection). Cell type and time point are not known.

This clonotype was counted only a few times. The V and J genes are TRBV15 and TRBJ1-2, with D possibly matching TRBD1 (5 bases). The CDR3 extends over 14 amino acids. V was cut by 0 bases and J by 7 bases, with 12 bases left in between. Germline V gene data show CDR1 as LNHNV and CDR2 as YYDKDF (reference sequence). The CDR3 DNA is TGTGCCACCAGCAGAGATAGGCCAGGGCTTGGCTACACCTTC. Its protein product is CATSRDRPGLGYTF.

This clonotype was counted a few times. V and J are TRBV20-1 and TRBJ1-5; 10 nucleotides agree with TRBD1. CDR1 DFQATT and CDR2 SNEGSKA come from the germline V gene (reference sequence). The length of the CDR3 is 16 residues. V gave up 0 bases and J gave up 6 bases; unmatched junction bases: 8. The CDR3 bases are TGCAGTGCTAGAGATCGCATGACAGGGGGCTTTCAGCCCCAGCATTTT. Translation gives CSARDRMTGGFQPQHF.

This clonotype appeared a few times. CDR3 nucleotides: TGTGCCAGCAGCTCGTGGACAGGGGAAGGGGGTACGCAGTATTTT. It encodes CASSSWTGEGGTQYF. The rearrangement links TRBV7-2 to TRBJ2-3; 9 bases line up with TRBD1. Per germline, CDR1 SGHTA and CDR2 FQGNSA. The length of the CDR3 is 15 residues. The V segment lost 4 bases and the J segment 8 bases; nucleotides outside the gene matches: 10.

V is TRBV12-3 or TRBV12-4 and J is TRBJ1-2; 7 positions match TRBD1. This CDR3 is built from 14 residues. The ends lost 6 bases at V and 4 bases at J; junction bases unmatched: 8. The CDR3 bases are TGTGCCAGCAGCCCCGGACAGGATCGCTATGGCTACACCTTC. Its protein product is CASSPGQDRYGYTF.

The DNA of the CDR3 is TGTGCCAGCAGTGAGCCAGACTATGGCTACACCTTC. Translated: CASSEPDYGYTF. This chain links TRBV6-1 with TRBJ1-2; D is unresolved. V was shortened by 3 bases and J by 3 bases, with 5 bases between the two germline ends. This CDR3 spans 12 amino acids. The germline V gene encodes CDR1 MNHNS and CDR2 SASEGT.

This sequence joins TRBV18 and TRBJ2-5, with 14 bases that match TRBD2. V lost 3 bases to trimming and J lost 7 bases; unmatched junction nucleotides: 16. This CDR3 spans 19 amino acids. Germline CDR1 is KGHSH and CDR2 is LQKENI. This CDR3 is CASSPPGLAGDWASVTQYF. DNA for the CDR3: TGTGCCAGCTCACCCCCGGGACTAGCGGGGGACTGGGCCTCGGTGACCCAGTACTTC.

This clonotype appeared a few times. The chain carries TRBV4-1 and TRBJ2-1, with D possibly being TRBD1 or TRBD2 (6 bases each). Trimming pared 4 bases from V and 4 bases from J, leaving 20 bases between. Germline loops: CDR1 MGHRA, CDR2 YSYEKL. The CDR3 sequence is 17 residues long. The CDR3 region is CASSPWGPGGGYNEQFF. The CDR3 DNA sequence: TGCGCCAGCAGCCCCTGGGGGCCCGGAGGGGGATACAATGAGCAGTTCTTC.

The chain joins TRBV5-5 to TRBJ2-2; D call uncertain. The length of the CDR3 is 13 residues. Trimming pared 0 bases from V and 6 bases from J, leaving 6 bases between. Germline V gives CDR1 SGHKS, CDR2 YYEKEE (reference sequence). CDR3 sequence reads: CASSLAFAGELFF. Here the CDR3 DNA reads TGTGCCAGCAGCTTGGCGTTCGCCGGGGAGCTGTTTTTT.

This clonotype was recorded many times. V and J are TRBV5-1 and TRBJ2-7, with 10 bases lining up with TRBD1. Germline V gene sequence: CDR1 SGHRS, CDR2 YFSETQ. This CDR3 is 13 amino acids long. V lost 4 bases to trimming and J lost 6 bases; unmatched junction nucleotides: 4. The CDR3 loop reads CASSAGTGAEQYF. The CDR3, as DNA: TGCGCCAGCAGCGCCGGGACAGGGGCCGAGCAGTACTTC.

The chain carries TRBV27 and TRBJ1-1, with TRBD1 matching 7 bases. The CDR3 spans 14 residues. Germline V gives CDR1 MNHEY, CDR2 SMNVEV (reference sequence). J gave up 1 base and V 3 bases, and 2 bases lay outside the gene matches. In DNA, the CDR3 is TGTGCCAGCAGTTTCGCAGGGGGGAACACTGAAGCTTTCTTT. Its protein is CASSFAGGNTEAFF.

The rearrangement uses TRBV11-2 and TRBJ1-2; TRBD1 is a possible D gene (5 bases). Looked up from germline, CDR1 is SGHAT and CDR2 is FQNNGV. This CDR3 has 15 residues. V gave up 1 base and J gave up 4 bases, with 13 bases separating them. CDR3 DNA: TGTGCCAGCAGCTTAGGGACATCGACCCCCTATGGCTACACCTTC. Translating gives CASSLGTSTPYGYTF.

There are a few counts of this clonotype. The chain carries TRBV28 and TRBJ1-4; D may be TRBD1 (5 bases). This CDR3 spans 16 amino acids. Trimming stripped 4 bases from V and 6 bases from J, with 18 bases between. Germline CDR1 is MDHEN and CDR2 is SYDVKM. CDR3 nucleotide sequence: TGTGCCAGCAGTTCGCTCGGGGCAGGGAGTCATGAAAAACTGTTTTTT. This codes for CASSSLGAGSHEKLFF.

This clonotype occurred a few times. V and J are TRBV4-3 and TRBJ1-3; TRBD1 matches 7 bases. The CDR3 has 15 amino acids. Germline V gene data show CDR1 as LGHNA and CDR2 as YSLEER. With V trimmed by 4 bases and J by 2 bases, 5 bases remained unmatched. CDR3 sequence reads: CASSPGQSPGNTIYF. CDR3 nucleotides: TGCGCCAGCAGCCCGGGACAGTCCCCTGGAAACACCATATATTTT.